This T cell receptor (beta chain) derives from a study of T-cell memory formation after mild COVID-19. Findings and limits, study-wide: CD4/CD8 balance characterized clones contracting day 15 to 85, and CD4+ skew characterized later expanders.

As regards this clonotype: The antigen remains unidentified.

TCRdb reprocessed the 5' RACE reads via MiXCR and lists one record per CDR3 protein. The sample holds hundreds of thousands of distinct CDR3 sequences, 20% to 25% seen once. The CDR3 loop spans 15 amino acids. V shed 4 bases and J shed 1 base, with 12 bases lying between them. Sequencing was performed on PBMCs or a T cell subset sorted from them (not recorded which). This rearrangement joins TRBV12-3 or TRBV12-4 to TRBJ2-3; D uncertain. The TCR was taken from an adult woman who had mild COVID-19 (a few samples of this study predate the infection). Cell type and time point are not known. Here the CDR3 reads CASSSVLSGTDTQYF. In DNA, the CDR3 is TGTGCCAGCAGTTCGGTACTAAGTGGCACAGATACGCAGTATTTT.